A selection of T cell receptor beta chains follows, all from one sample in a study of OX40 agonist ivuxolimab in advanced cancers. TCRdb's copy holds only in-frame clones and misses some; the assay was immunoSEQ multiplex PCR. The data contain around 80,000 clones, just over 85% of them singletons. Sequenced here: CD4+ or CD8+ T cells sorted from blood, sampled in a trial of the OX40 agonist ivuxolimab. The receptor source for this set is an adult with an advanced solid tumor such as melanoma, head and neck, liver or kidney cancer. Each CDR3 is given with its conserved first and last residue. The D gene is left open where the match is weak. Clone size is not always given. Where it is, it says once, few, many or a class for expanded clones.

clone size	V gene	D gene	J gene	CDR3 protein	CDR3 DNA
NA	TRBV20-1	NA	TRBJ1-2	CSAQGKGGYTF	TGCAGTGCCCAGGGTAAGGGTGGCTACACCTTC
NA	TRBV6-6	NA	TRBJ1-3	CASSPTVFFGNTIYF	TGTGCCAGCAGTCCGACAGTCTTCTTTGGAAACACCATATATTTT
NA	TRBV28	NA	TRBJ1-6	CASSSHLRGRLYLSYNSPLHF	TGTGCCAGCAGTTCCCACCTCAGGGGCCGACTATACCTCTCCTATAATTCACCCCTCCACTTT
once	TRBV7-9	TRBD1	TRBJ1-2	CASSERDRGTILNYGYTF	TGTGCCAGCAGCGAGCGGGACAGGGGGACGATTTTAAACTATGGCTACACCTTC
NA	TRBV5-1	TRBD1	TRBJ1-4	CASSLEQGTNEKLFF	TGCGCCAGCAGCTTGGAACAGGGGACTAATGAAAAACTGTTTTTT
NA	TRBV18	NA	TRBJ2-7	CASSPGQNPLYEQYF	TGTGCCAGCTCACCGGGTCAAAACCCCCTCTACGAGCAGTACTTC
NA	TRBV2	TRBD2	TRBJ2-1	CASSLSGGRNEQFF	TGTGCCAGCAGCCTTAGCGGCGGGAGGAATGAGCAGTTCTTC
NA	TRBV30	NA	TRBJ1-1	CAWSVRLNTEAFF	TGTGCCTGGAGTGTTAGGCTGAACACTGAAGCTTTCTTT
NA	TRBV7-3	NA	TRBJ2-2	CASSLSQGAGELFF	TGTGCCAGCAGCTTAAGCCAGGGTGCCGGGGAGCTGTTTTTT
few	TRBV2	TRBD1	TRBJ1-6	CASSTTGNNSPLHF	TGTGCCAGCAGTACGACAGGGAATAATTCACCCCTCCACTTT
NA	TRBV7-7	NA	TRBJ2-5	CASSLSRAGGETQYF	TGTGCTAGCAGCTTAAGCAGGGCTGGGGGGGAGACCCAGTACTTC
NA	TRBV11-3	NA	TRBJ2-3	CASSLGPSTQYF	TGTGCCAGCAGCTTAGGGCCTAGTACGCAGTATTTT
NA	TRBV28	NA	TRBJ2-7	CASRTYSYEQYF	TGTGCCAGCAGGACCTACTCCTACGAGCAGTACTTC
NA	TRBV7-3	TRBD2	TRBJ2-1	CASSYIAGSSYNEQFF	TGTGCCAGCAGCTACATAGCGGGGAGCTCCTACAATGAGCAGTTCTTC
NA	TRBV5-4	NA	TRBJ1-5	CASSLGGTRSQPQHF	TGTGCCAGCAGCTTGGGCGGGACAAGGAGTCAGCCCCAGCATTTT
NA	TRBV19	NA	TRBJ2-2	CASSILRQAGELFF	TGTGCCAGTAGTATCCTACGACAAGCCGGGGAGCTGTTTTTT
NA	TRBV7-9	TRBD2	TRBJ2-7	CASSFPVAGRISYEQYF	TGTGCCAGCAGCTTCCCCGTAGCGGGACGTATCTCCTACGAGCAGTACTTC
NA	TRBV29-1	NA	TRBJ2-3	CSAPKTGTQDTQYF	TGCAGCGCCCCAAAGACCGGGACTCAAGATACGCAGTATTTT
NA	TRBV7-7	NA	TRBJ2-3	CASSPLTGDTQYF	TGTGCTAGCAGCCCCCTGACAGGAGATACGCAGTATTTT
NA	TRBV6-5	NA	TRBJ2-7	CASSYRDSAYEQYF	TGTGCCAGCAGTTATAGGGACTCCGCCTACGAGCAGTACTTC
NA	TRBV4-1	TRBD2	TRBJ2-5	CASSQGFSGSLETQYF	TGCGCCAGCAGCCAAGGGTTTAGCGGGAGTTTGGAGACCCAGTACTTC
few	TRBV30	NA	TRBJ2-7	CAWSQDGSYEQYF	TGTGCCTGGAGCCAGGACGGTTCCTACGAGCAGTACTTC
few	TRBV25-1	TRBD1	TRBJ2-7	CASSGQGVGEQYF	TGTGCCAGCAGTGGACAGGGGGTTGGCGAGCAGTACTTC
once	TRBV28	NA	TRBJ2-2	CASRKSGTGELFF	TGTGCCAGCAGGAAAAGTGGCACCGGGGAGCTGTTTTTT
once	TRBV4-1	NA	TRBJ2-3	CASSQAPGQRLDTQYF	TGCGCCAGCAGCCAAGCCCCGGGGCAACGTCTCGATACGCAGTATTTT
NA	TRBV5-4	NA	TRBJ1-2	CASSLVTVNYGYTF	TGTGCCAGCAGCTTGGTTACCGTTAACTATGGCTACACCTTC